The source of this T cell receptor beta chain is a study of blood T cell repertoires in COVID-19. The protocol was immunoSEQ multiplex PCR, while the TCRdb copy is restricted to in-frame clones and leaves out a portion. The profile covers roughly 160,000 clones, with about nine tenths appearing a single time and approximately 4.1% taken by the ten largest. Sequenced: peripheral blood. The origin of this receptor is a woman aged 55 to 70 who had recovered from COVID-19.

This CDR3 reads CAISDGTSGGSVETQYF. CDR3 nucleotides: TGTGCCATCAGTGATGGGACTAGCGGGGGGTCGGTTGAGACCCAGTACTTC. The gene calls are TRBV10-3 and TRBJ2-5, with 15 bases lining up with TRBD2. V dropped 3 bases and J dropped 5; count of bases not matched to a gene: 7. The CDR3 runs to 17 residues. Germline loops: CDR1 ENHRY, CDR2 SYGVKD.